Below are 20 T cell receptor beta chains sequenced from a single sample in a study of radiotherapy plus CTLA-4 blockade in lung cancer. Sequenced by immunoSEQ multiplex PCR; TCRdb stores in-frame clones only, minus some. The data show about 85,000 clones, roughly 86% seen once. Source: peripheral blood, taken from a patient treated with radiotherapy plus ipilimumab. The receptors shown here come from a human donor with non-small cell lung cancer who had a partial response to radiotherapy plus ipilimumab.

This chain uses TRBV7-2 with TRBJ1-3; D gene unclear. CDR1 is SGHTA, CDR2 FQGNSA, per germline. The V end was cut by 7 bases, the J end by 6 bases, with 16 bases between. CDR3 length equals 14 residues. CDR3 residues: CASTTMGRANTIYF. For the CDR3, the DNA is TGTGCCAGCACAACCATGGGGAGGGCAAACACCATATATTTT. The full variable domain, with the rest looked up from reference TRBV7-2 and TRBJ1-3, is GAGVSQSPSNKVTEKGKDVELRCDPISGHTALYWYRQSLGQGLEFLIYFQGNSAPDKSGLPSDRFSAERTGGSVSTLTIQRTQQEDSAVYLCASTTMGRANTIYFGEGSWLTVV.

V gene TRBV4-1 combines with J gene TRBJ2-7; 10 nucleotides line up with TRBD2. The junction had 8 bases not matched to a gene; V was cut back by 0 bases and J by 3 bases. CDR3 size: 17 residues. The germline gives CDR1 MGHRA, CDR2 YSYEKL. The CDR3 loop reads CASSQEPKLAGVYEQYF. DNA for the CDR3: TGCGCCAGCAGCCAAGAACCGAAGCTAGCGGGAGTCTACGAGCAGTACTTC.

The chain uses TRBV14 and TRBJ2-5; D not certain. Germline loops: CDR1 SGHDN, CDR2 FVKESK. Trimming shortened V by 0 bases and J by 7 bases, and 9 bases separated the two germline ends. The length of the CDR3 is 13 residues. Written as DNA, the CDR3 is TGTGCCAGCAGCCAAGATCAGAGAGGGACCCAGTACTTC. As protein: CASSQDQRGTQYF.

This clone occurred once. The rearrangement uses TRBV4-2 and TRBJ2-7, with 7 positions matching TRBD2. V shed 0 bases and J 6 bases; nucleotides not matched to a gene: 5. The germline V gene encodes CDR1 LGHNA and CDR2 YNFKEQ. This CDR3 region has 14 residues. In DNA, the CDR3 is TGTGCCAGCAGCCAAGAGCTAGCGGTCCCCGAGCAGTACTTC. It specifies CASSQELAVPEQYF.

The chain's CDR3 is CAISSRGQGNTEAFF. Here the CDR3 DNA reads TGTGCCATCAGCTCTCGGGGACAGGGCAACACTGAAGCTTTCTTT. The V call is TRBV10-3, the J call TRBJ1-1; 9 bases align to TRBD1. The CDR3 extends over 15 amino acids. J was trimmed by 2 bases and V by 6 bases; bases with no gene match: 7. The V gene's germline CDR1 is ENHRY and CDR2 SYGVKD.

CDR3 amino acids: CATQGVHEQYV. CDR3 bases: TGTGCCACTCAGGGGGTTCATGAGCAGTACGTC. V is TRBV6-5 and J is TRBJ2-7, with 7 positions matching TRBD1. Germline V gene lookup returns CDR1 MNHEY and CDR2 SVGAGI. Trimming took 10 bases from V and 7 from J; bases not matched to a gene: 7. CDR3 length: 11 residues.

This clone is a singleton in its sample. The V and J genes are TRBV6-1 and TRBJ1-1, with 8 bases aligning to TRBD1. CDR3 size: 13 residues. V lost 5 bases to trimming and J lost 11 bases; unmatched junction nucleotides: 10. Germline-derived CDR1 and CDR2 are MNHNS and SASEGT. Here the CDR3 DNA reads TGTGCCAGCAGTCCCTCTGGGACAGGAAGGGCTTTCTTT. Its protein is CASSPSGTGRAFF.

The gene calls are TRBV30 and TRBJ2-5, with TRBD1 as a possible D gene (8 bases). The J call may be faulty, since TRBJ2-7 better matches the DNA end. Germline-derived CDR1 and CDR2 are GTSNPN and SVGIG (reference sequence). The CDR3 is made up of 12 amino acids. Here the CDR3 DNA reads TGTGCCGGAACAGGGGGGGGCTACGAGCAGTACTTC. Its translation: CAGTGGGYEQYF.

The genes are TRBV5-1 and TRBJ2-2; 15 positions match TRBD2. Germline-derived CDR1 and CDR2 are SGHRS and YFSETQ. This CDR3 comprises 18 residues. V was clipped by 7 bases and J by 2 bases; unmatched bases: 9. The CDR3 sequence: CASARGTSGRLNTGELFF. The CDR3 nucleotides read TGCGCCAGCGCTAGGGGGACTAGCGGGAGGCTTAACACCGGGGAGCTGTTTTTT.

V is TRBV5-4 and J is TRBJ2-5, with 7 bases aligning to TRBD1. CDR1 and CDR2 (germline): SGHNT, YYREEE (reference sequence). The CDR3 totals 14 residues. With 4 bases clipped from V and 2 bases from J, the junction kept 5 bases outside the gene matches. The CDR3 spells CASSRDREQETQYF. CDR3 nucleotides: TGTGCCAGCAGCCGAGACAGGGAGCAAGAGACCCAGTACTTC.

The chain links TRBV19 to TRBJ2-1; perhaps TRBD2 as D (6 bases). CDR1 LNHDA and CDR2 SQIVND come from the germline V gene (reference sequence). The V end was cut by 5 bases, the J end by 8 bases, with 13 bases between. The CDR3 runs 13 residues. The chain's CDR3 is CASSDGSFDEQFF. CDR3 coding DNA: TGTGCCAGTAGTGACGGGAGCTTCGATGAGCAGTTCTTC.

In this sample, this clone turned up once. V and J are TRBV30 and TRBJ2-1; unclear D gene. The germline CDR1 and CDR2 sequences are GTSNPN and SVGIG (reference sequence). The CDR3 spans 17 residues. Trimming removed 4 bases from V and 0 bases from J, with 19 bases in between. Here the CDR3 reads CAWKLPTRVYSYNEQFF. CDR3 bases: TGTGCCTGGAAACTACCTACGAGAGTTTACTCCTACAATGAGCAGTTCTTC.

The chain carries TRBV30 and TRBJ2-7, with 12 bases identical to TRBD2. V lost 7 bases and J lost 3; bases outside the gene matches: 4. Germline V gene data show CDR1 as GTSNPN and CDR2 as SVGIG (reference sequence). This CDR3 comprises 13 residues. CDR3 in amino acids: CAFGLAGSYEQYF. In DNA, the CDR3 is TGTGCCTTCGGACTAGCGGGAAGCTACGAGCAGTACTTC.

The CDR3 region is CASRDRVRGEAFF. In DNA form, the CDR3 reads TGTGCCAGCAGAGACAGGGTCCGGGGTGAAGCTTTCTTT. The chain links TRBV27 to TRBJ1-1, with TRBD1 identical over 7 bases. CDR3 length equals 13 residues. The J segment lost 7 bases and the V segment lost 6 bases, leaving 8 bases of the junction unmatched. From germline, CDR1 is MNHEY and CDR2 SMNVEV (reference sequence).

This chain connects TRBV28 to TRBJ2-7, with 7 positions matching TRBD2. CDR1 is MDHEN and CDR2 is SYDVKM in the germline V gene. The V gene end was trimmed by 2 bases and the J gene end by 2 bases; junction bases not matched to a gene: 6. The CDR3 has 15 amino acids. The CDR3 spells CASSLGGGGTYEQYF. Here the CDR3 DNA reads TGTGCCAGCAGTTTAGGCGGGGGTGGCACCTACGAGCAGTACTTC. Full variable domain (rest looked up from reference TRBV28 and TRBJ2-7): DVKVTQSSRYLVKRTGEKVFLECVQDMDHENMFWYRQDPGLGLRLIYFSYDVKMKEKGDIPEGYSVSREKKERFSLILESASTNQTSMYLCASSLGGGGTYEQYFGPGTRLTVT.

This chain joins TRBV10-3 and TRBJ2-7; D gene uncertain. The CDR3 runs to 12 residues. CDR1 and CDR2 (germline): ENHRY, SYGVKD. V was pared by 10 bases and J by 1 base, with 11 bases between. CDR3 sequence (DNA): TGTGCCACTTTATCCGGGTCCTACGAGCAGTACGTC. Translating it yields CATLSGSYEQYV.

The CDR3, as DNA: TGCGCCAGCAGCTTGGAGCCCAGGGTTGATAGAAATCAGCCCCAGCATTTT. This gives the protein CASSLEPRVDRNQPQHF. The V call is TRBV5-1, the J call TRBJ1-5; TRBD1 might be the D (5 bases). The CDR3 loop spans 17 amino acids. From germline, CDR1 is SGHRS and CDR2 YFSETQ. Trimming pared 0 bases from V and 4 bases from J, leaving 17 bases between.

The CDR3: CVRSPDRDSGTGELFF. CDR3 nucleotides: TGTGTCAGAAGCCCCGACAGGGATAGTGGCACCGGGGAGCTGTTTTTT. The gene calls are TRBV7-5 and TRBJ2-2; the table gives TRBD1 as D, unverified against the DNA. TRBV7-5 is given as a pseudogene. The CDR3 is 16 amino acids.

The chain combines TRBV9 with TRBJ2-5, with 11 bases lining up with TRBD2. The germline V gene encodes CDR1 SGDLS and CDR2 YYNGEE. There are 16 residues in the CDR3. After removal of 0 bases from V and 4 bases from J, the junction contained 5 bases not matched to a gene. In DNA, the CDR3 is TGTGCCAGCAGCGTAGGTAGCGGGAGGGCCGGAGAGACCCAGTACTTC. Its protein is CASSVGSGRAGETQYF.

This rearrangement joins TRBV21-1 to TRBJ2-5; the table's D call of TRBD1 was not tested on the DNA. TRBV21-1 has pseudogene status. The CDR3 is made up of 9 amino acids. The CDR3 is CASSTRGHF. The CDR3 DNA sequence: TGTGCCAGCAGCACCAGGGGACACTTC.